The next 20 T cell receptor beta chains were all read from a single sample in a study of breast tumors, draining lymph nodes, adjacent tissues (dated by TCRdb to the mid-2010s). The library was produced with multiplex PCR. Sequencer: Illumina HiSeq 2000. TCRdb cleaned the public reads at Q25 with fastp, built clones with MiXCR and kept in-frame beta chains. CDR3 protein sequences are deduplicated, and each keeps its most common genes and DNA. In all, the sample holds fewer than 300,000 distinct CDR3 sequences, and about 30% of those were seen once. The top ten clonotypes cover roughly 1.3% of the sample. Lymph node samples were obtained from the axillary draining lymph nodes of breast cancer patients. The sample taken for sequencing was axillary lymph node tissue. The receptors shown here come from a female donor with breast cancer. Some clones in this sample may be carry-over from other donors' samples.

Ten or more counts support this clonotype. The chain uses TRBV5-1 and TRBJ2-2; 11 bases match TRBD2. Germline assignment: CDR1 SGHRS and CDR2 YFSETQ. The trim removed 4 bases at V and 5 bases at J, leaving 7 bases unmatched. This CDR3 region has 16 residues. CDR3 sequence (DNA): TGCGCCAGCAGCCTTAGCGGGAGGGCGAGTACCGGGGAGCTGTTTTTT. It is translated as CASSLSGRASTGELFF. The complete variable domain, with remaining parts taken from reference TRBV5-1 and TRBJ2-2, reads KAGVTQTPRYLIKTRGQQVTLSCSPISGHRSVSWYQQTPGQGLQFLFEYFSETQRNKGNFPGRFSGRQFSNSRSEMNVSTLELGDSALYLCASSLSGRASTGELFFGEGSRLTVL.

V and J are TRBV3-1 and TRBJ2-7; 7 nucleotides match TRBD2. The V gene end was trimmed by 0 bases and the J gene end by 4 bases; junction bases not matched to a gene: 9. CDR1 LGHDT and CDR2 YNNKEL come from the germline V gene (reference sequence). The CDR3 is 16 amino acids. In nucleotides, the CDR3 is TGTGCCAGCAGCCAAGACTCGTCGGGACTATCATACGAGCAGTACTTC. Protein product: CASSQDSSGLSYEQYF.

This clonotype came up a few times. A read error is possible here, since a much larger clone lies one base away. The V gene is TRBV20-1, the J gene TRBJ2-7, with no clear D. CDR3 size: 11 residues. Per the germline V gene, CDR1 is DFQATT and CDR2 is SNEGSKA (reference sequence). DNA for the CDR3: TGCAGTGCTATCCAGGCCTACGAGCAGTCCTTC. It specifies CSAIQAYEQSF.

This clonotype was seen ten or more times. A much larger clone differs by one base, so this may be a read error. The V call is TRBV24-1, the J call TRBJ2-1; 10 bases line up with TRBD2. The V gene's germline CDR1 is KGHDR and CDR2 SFDVKD. The CDR3 is made up of 17 amino acids. The CDR3, as DNA: TGTGCCACCAGTGGTGGCCTGGGACTAGCGACGTACAATGAGCAGCTCTTC. As protein: CATSGGLGLATYNEQLF.

Concerning this clonotype: At one of its ends the junction is not consistent with the germline gene, which may arise from a read error. V and J are TRBV6-2 or TRBV6-3 and TRBJ2-3; a weak D match, TRBD2 (5 bases). Germline lookup yields CDR1 MNHEY and CDR2 SVGEGT. This CDR3 comprises 15 residues. The CDR3 spells CASSHGRAGGDAQYF. The CDR3, as DNA: TGTGCCAGCAGTCACGGGCGCGCCGGAGGAGATGCGCAGTATTTT.

There are many counts of this clonotype. The chain recombines TRBV3-1 with TRBJ1-5; D is ambiguous. This CDR3 contains 15 residues. The V gene's germline CDR1 is LGHDT and CDR2 YNNKEL (reference sequence). Trimming shortened V by 4 bases and J by 3 bases, and 13 bases separated the two germline ends. The DNA for the CDR3 is TGTGCCAGCAGCCCCGGCGGCCTTTACAATCAGCCCCAGCATTTT. As protein: CASSPGGLYNQPQHF.

This clonotype was counted a single time. The chain recombines TRBV5-4 with TRBJ1-3; possible D gene TRBD1, 5 bases. Trimming took off 0 bases at V and 0 bases at J, with 16 bases between the two ends. Germline V gene data show CDR1 as SGHNT and CDR2 as YYREEE (reference sequence). The CDR3 is made up of 18 amino acids. CDR3 loop: CASSLGGAAQISGNTIYF. The CDR3 DNA reads TGTGCCAGCAGCTTGGGTGGGGCAGCCCAAATCTCTGGAAACACCATATATTTT.

The table lists this clonotype with a few counts. This rearrangement joins TRBV10-1 to TRBJ2-7; D may be TRBD1 or TRBD2 (5 bases each). CDR3 length: 11 amino acids. Germline values: CDR1 WNHNN, CDR2 SYGVQD (reference sequence). The V gene lost 3 bases and the J gene lost 9 bases, with 9 bases spanning the gap. CDR3 nucleotide sequence: TGCGCCAGCAGTGATTGGGACGTGCAGTACTTC. It codes for CASSDWDVQYF.

The CDR3 reads CASRRGQGGTQYF. DNA for the CDR3: TGTGCCAGCAGAAGGGGACAGGGAGGGACCCAGTACTTC. The chain combines TRBV7-8 with TRBJ2-5; 9 bases map to TRBD1. The germline CDR1 and CDR2 sequences are SGHVS and FQNEAQ. There are 13 residues in the CDR3. Trimming cost V 6 bases and J 7 bases; bases outside gene matches: 6.

This clonotype was found many times. The gene calls are TRBV12-3 or TRBV12-4 and TRBJ2-2; 9 bases match TRBD1. V trimming: 5 bases; J trimming: 7 bases; junction bases outside the gene matches: 8. The CDR3 sequence is 15 residues long. CDR3 protein: CASSHQGQGVGELFF. DNA for the CDR3: TGTGCCAGCAGTCACCAGGGACAGGGAGTCGGGGAGCTGTTTTTT.

A word on this clonotype: A much larger clone sits a single nucleotide away, making a read error possible. The CDR3 ends on some other residue instead of the conserved phenylalanine or tryptophan, so this is likely a read error. This sequence joins TRBV6-6 and TRBJ2-1; no firm D call. The CDR3 has 11 residues. V was trimmed by 7 bases and J by 10 bases, leaving 11 bases between them. The V gene's germline CDR1 is MNHNY and CDR2 SVGAGI (reference sequence). For the CDR3, the DNA is TGTGCCAGCACCGCCCATCGGGAGCAGTTCTCC. This translates into CASTAHREQFS.

V and J are TRBV9 and TRBJ2-1; D might be TRBD2 (8 bases). The CDR3 is 17 amino acids. Germline CDR1 is SGDLS and CDR2 is YYNGEE. With 0 bases removed from V and 9 bases from J, the gap between germline ends came to 22 bases. As DNA, the CDR3 is TGTGCCAGCAGCGTAGGAGGGGGCAGCGGGGGTTTTAGTGAGCAGTTCTTC. Residues: CASSVGGGSGGFSEQFF.

This clonotype has more than one count but fewer than ten. CDR3 DNA sequence: TGTGCCAGCCGGCCCAGCGCGAACACCGGGGAGCTGTTTTTT. Its protein is CASRPSANTGELFF. This chain links TRBV6-2 or TRBV6-3 with TRBJ2-2; D unresolved. Germline V gene lookup returns CDR1 MNHEY and CDR2 SVGEGT. This CDR3 contains 14 residues. V lost 8 bases and J lost 0, with 10 bases in between.

The table lists this clonotype with many counts. V is TRBV2 and J is TRBJ2-7; tentative D call: TRBD2 (5 bases). Germline V lookup: CDR1 SNHLY, CDR2 FYNNEI. CDR3 length: 12 residues. Deletions cut 4 bases from V and 2 bases from J, with 6 bases between. For the CDR3, the DNA is TGTGCCAGCAGTGCCGGGGCCTACGAGCAGTACTTC. Translation gives CASSAGAYEQYF.

This clonotype occurred many times. The chain recombines TRBV7-8 with TRBJ2-7, with 11 bases aligning to TRBD2. Germline CDR1 is SGHVS and CDR2 is FQNEAQ. V lost 1 base, J lost 12 bases, and 11 bases stayed unmatched. The CDR3 extends over 15 amino acids. This CDR3 is CASSLVAVLAGVVYF. The CDR3 coding sequence is TGTGCCAGCAGCTTAGTAGCGGTACTAGCGGGAGTGGTGTACTTC.

This clonotype was seen ten or more times. The chain is built from TRBV6-1 and TRBJ2-6; no reliable D call. Trimming took off 2 bases at V and 4 bases at J, with 9 bases between the two ends. The CDR3 contains 15 residues. CDR1 is MNHNS and CDR2 is SASEGT in the germline V gene. CDR3 bases: TGTGCCAGCAGTGAAAGCCCCCCCGGGGCCAACGTCCTGACTTTC. Translated: CASSESPPGANVLTF.

With regard to this clonotype: Here the CDR3 omits its conserved ending phenylalanine or tryptophan, so a read error is the likely source. The rearrangement links TRBV20-1 to TRBJ1-6, with 11 positions matching TRBD1. V trimming: 6 bases; J trimming: 9 bases; junction bases outside the gene matches: 16. Germline CDR1 reads DFQATT; CDR2 reads SNEGSKA (reference sequence). The CDR3 length is 17 residues. The CDR3 DNA reads as TGCAGTGCAACGGACCTGGACAGGGGGCTTCTTAGTTCACCCCTCCACCTT. It codes for CSATDLDRGLLSSPLHL.

This clonotype was picked up many times. The chain recombines TRBV19 with TRBJ1-5; possible D gene TRBD1, 5 bases. The CDR3 loop spans 17 amino acids. Germline V gives CDR1 LNHDA, CDR2 SQIVND (reference sequence). V lost 3 bases and J lost 2, with 17 bases in between. CDR3: CASSIGGWGSGNQPQHF. CDR3 DNA sequence: TGTGCCAGTAGTATTGGGGGGTGGGGATCGGGCAATCAGCCCCAGCATTTT.

The chain employs TRBV28 and TRBJ2-3; D might be TRBD2 (6 bases). The CDR3 sequence is 16 residues long. Germline lookup yields CDR1 MDHEN and CDR2 SYDVKM. The V and J ends lost 0 bases and 2 bases respectively, with 12 bases between them. Here the CDR3 DNA reads TGTGCCAGCAGTTTATGCGGTAGCGGAACCACAGATACGCAGTATTTT. It specifies CASSLCGSGTTDTQYF.

This sequence joins TRBV4-1 and TRBJ2-5, with a tentative D call TRBD2 (6 bases). The CDR3 sequence is 15 residues long. Germline V gene lookup returns CDR1 MGHRA and CDR2 YSYEKL. The V and J ends lost 2 bases and 5 bases respectively, with 15 bases between them. The CDR3 DNA reads TGCGCCAGCAGCCAATTTCCGGGAGTGGGGGAGACCCAGTACTTC. This sequence encodes CASSQFPGVGETQYF.